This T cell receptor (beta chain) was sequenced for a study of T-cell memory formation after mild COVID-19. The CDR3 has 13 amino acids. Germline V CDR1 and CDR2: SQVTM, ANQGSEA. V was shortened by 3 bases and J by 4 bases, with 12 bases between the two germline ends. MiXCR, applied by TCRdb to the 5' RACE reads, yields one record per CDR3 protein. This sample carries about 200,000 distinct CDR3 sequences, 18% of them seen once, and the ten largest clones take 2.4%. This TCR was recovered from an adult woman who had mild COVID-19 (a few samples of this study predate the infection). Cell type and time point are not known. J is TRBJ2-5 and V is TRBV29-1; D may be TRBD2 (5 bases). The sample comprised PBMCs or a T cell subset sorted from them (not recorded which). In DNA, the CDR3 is TGCAGCGTTGAGAGAGGGTCACTAGAGACCCAGTACTTC. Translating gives CSVERGSLETQYF.